This T cell receptor (beta chain) was recorded in a study of CD8 T cells in Susac syndrome. TCR beta from blood CD8+ and CD4+ T cells was sequenced. CDR3 length: 17 amino acids. J lost 2 bases, V lost 0 bases, and 1 base had no gene match. CDR1 and CDR2 (germline): LNHNV, YYDKDF (reference sequence). Random hexamers primed reverse transcription of about 0.5 to 1 ug RNA. TCRdb used MiXCR to reprocess the immunoSEQ multiplex PCR reads, holding one entry per CDR3 protein. The sample lists approximately 200,000 distinct CDR3 sequences, 80% to 95% seen once, with over 0.1% in the top ten. The chain joins TRBV15 to TRBJ2-1; 13 positions match TRBD2. This TCR was recovered from a human donor with multiple sclerosis. The source material was CD8+ T cells from PBMCs. The DNA for the CDR3 is TGTGCCACCAGCAGAGAAGGACTAGCGGGGGCCTACAATGAGCAGTTCTTC. Amino acid sequence: CATSREGLAGAYNEQFF. The variable domain in full, with the rest retrieved from reference TRBV15 and TRBJ2-1, is DAMVIQNPRYQVTQFGKPVTLSCSQTLNHNVMYWYQQKSSQAPKLLFHYYDKDFNNEADTPDNFQSRRPNTSFCFLDIRSPGLGDTAMYLCATSREGLAGAYNEQFFGPGTRLTVL.